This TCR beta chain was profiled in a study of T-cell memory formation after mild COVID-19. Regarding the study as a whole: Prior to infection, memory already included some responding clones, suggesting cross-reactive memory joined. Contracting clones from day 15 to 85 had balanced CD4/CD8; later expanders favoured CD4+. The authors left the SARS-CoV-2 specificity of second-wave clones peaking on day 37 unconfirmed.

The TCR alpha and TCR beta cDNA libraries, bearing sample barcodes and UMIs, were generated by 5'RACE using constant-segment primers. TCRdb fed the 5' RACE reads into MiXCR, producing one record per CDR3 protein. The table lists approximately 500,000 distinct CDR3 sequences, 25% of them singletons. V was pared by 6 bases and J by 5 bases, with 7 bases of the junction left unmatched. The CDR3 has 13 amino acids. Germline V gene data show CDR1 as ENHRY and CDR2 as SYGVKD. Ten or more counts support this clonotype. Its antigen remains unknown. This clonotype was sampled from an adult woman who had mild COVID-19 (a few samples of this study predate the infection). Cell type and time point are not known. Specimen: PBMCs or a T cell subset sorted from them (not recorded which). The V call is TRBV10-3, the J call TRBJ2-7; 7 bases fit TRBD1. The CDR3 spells CAIRRDSPHEQYF. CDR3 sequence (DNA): TGTGCCATCAGGAGGGACAGCCCCCACGAGCAGTACTTC.